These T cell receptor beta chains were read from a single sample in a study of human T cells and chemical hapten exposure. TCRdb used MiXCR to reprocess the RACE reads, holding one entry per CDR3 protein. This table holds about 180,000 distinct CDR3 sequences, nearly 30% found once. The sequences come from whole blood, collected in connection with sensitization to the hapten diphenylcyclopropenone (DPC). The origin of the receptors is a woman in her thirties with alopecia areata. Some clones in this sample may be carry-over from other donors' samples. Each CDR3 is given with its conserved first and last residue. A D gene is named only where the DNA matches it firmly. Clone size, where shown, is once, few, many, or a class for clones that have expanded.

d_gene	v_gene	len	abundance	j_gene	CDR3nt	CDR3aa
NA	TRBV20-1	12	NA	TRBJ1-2	TGCAGTGCTAGACCCGGAATCTATGGCTACACCTTC	CSARPGIYGYTF
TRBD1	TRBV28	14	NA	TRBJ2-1	TGTGCCAGCAGTTTAGTCGACAGGGAAGTTGAGCAGTTCTTC	CASSLVDREVEQFF
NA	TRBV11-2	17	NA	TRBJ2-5	TGTGCCAGCAGCTTAGGAGGGGCGGGTTTTGACCAAGAGACCCAGTACTTC	CASSLGGAGFDQETQYF
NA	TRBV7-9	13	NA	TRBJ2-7	TGTGCCAGCAGCTCCACCCGGGAATACGAGCAGTACTTC	CASSSTREYEQYF
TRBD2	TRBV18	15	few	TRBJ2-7	TGTGCCAGCTCACGGGGACTAGCGGGTTCCTACGAGCAGTACTTC	CASSRGLAGSYEQYF
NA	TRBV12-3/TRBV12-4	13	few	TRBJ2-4	TGTGCCAGCACCCTGGGTAGTTCCAACATTCAGTACTTC	CASTLGSSNIQYF
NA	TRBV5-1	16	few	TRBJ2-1	TGCGCCAGCAGCTTGGTCGGGCACCTTACCTACAATGAGCAGTTCTTC	CASSLVGHLTYNEQFF
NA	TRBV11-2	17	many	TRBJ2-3	TGTGCCAGCAGCTTACGGAGGGCACAAGGGATCGAAGATACGCAGTATTTT	CASSLRRAQGIEDTQYF
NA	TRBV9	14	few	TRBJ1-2	TGTGCCAGCAGCGCTCCTCCGACGGTCTCTGGCTACACCTTC	CASSAPPTVSGYTF
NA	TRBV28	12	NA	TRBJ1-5	TGTGCCAGCAGGCTGGTGGGTCAGCCCCAGCATTTT	CASRLVGQPQHF